One sample yielded the 11 T cell receptor beta chains listed below, sequenced in a study of T-cell memory formation after mild COVID-19. TCRdb re-analysed the 5' RACE reads in MiXCR, keeping a single row per CDR3 protein. The sample has 390,000 or so distinct CDR3 sequences, more than 15% seen once; the top ten hold roughly 21%. Sequenced material: PBMCs or a T cell subset sorted from them (not recorded which). The origin of the receptors is a man aged 18 to 29 who had mild COVID-19 (a few samples of this study predate the infection). Cell type and time point are not known.

The rearrangement uses TRBV10-3 and TRBJ2-3, with 8 bases identical to TRBD1. Germline V gene sequence: CDR1 ENHRY, CDR2 SYGVKD. The CDR3 consists of 16 residues. Germline trimming cut 4 bases from V and 2 bases from J; bases unmatched to any gene: 8. CDR3 protein: CAISGQGPSNTDTQYF. DNA for the CDR3: TGTGCCATCAGTGGACAGGGGCCATCTAACACAGATACGCAGTATTTT.

This clonotype showed up just a few times. The V and J genes are TRBV12-3 or TRBV12-4 and TRBJ2-1, with a weak D call TRBD2 (5 bases). Trimming took off 3 bases at V and 10 bases at J, with 16 bases between the two ends. The CDR3 contains 14 residues. The CDR3 sequence: CASSLDLDLGEQFF. CDR3 sequence (DNA): TGTGCCAGCAGTTTGGATCTGGACTTGGGGGAGCAGTTCTTC.

The V call is TRBV11-2, the J call TRBJ2-5; perhaps TRBD2 as D (6 bases). Germline V gene sequence: CDR1 SGHAT, CDR2 FQNNGV. Trimming left V 7 bases short and J 2 bases short, with 20 bases between. The CDR3 has 16 amino acids. The CDR3 spells CASTPLLRGIQETQYF. In DNA, the CDR3 is TGTGCCAGCACCCCACTTCTTCGGGGGATTCAAGAGACCCAGTACTTC.

This clonotype was counted between two and nine times. J is TRBJ2-3 and V is TRBV19, with 7 bases identical to TRBD2. Losses at the gene ends were 6 bases for V and 2 bases for J; bases not matched to a gene: 5. The CDR3 totals 14 residues. The germline CDR1 and CDR2 sequences are LNHDA and SQIVND (reference sequence). This CDR3 reads CASSTTSATDTQYF. In DNA form, the CDR3 reads TGTGCCAGTAGCACTACTAGCGCCACAGATACGCAGTATTTT.

This clonotype was seen only a few times. The chain employs TRBV12-3 or TRBV12-4 and TRBJ1-1; no reliable D call. V was trimmed by 1 base and J by 1 base, leaving 7 bases between them. The CDR3 covers 14 residues. In nucleotides, the CDR3 is TGTGCCAGCAGTTTAGAACACCCGAACACTGAAGCTTTCTTT. As protein: CASSLEHPNTEAFF.

This clonotype was counted between two and nine times. The chain uses TRBV5-6 and TRBJ2-5, with a weak D call TRBD1 (6 bases). The V end was cut by 2 bases, the J end by 0 bases, with 8 bases between. CDR1 and CDR2 (germline): SGHDT, YYEEEE. The CDR3 runs 14 residues. CDR3 in DNA: TGTGCCAGCAGCTTTAACAGGGACCAAGAGACCCAGTACTTC. This sequence encodes CASSFNRDQETQYF.

The table lists this clonotype with a few counts. The chain carries TRBV6-2 or TRBV6-3 and TRBJ2-7; D unclear. CDR1 and CDR2 from the germline V gene are MNHEY and SVGEGT. Trimming shortened V by 2 bases and J by 7 bases, and 9 bases separated the two germline ends. The CDR3 is 12 residues long. The DNA of the CDR3 is TGTGCCAGCAGTTACAGGTCCTTTGAGCAGTACGTC. Amino acid sequence: CASSYRSFEQYV.

This clonotype occurred once. J is TRBJ2-2 and V is TRBV5-1; perhaps TRBD1 as D (6 bases). The CDR3 contains 16 residues. Per the germline V gene, CDR1 is SGHRS and CDR2 is YFSETQ. Trimming removed 4 bases from V and 5 bases from J, with 18 bases in between. Here the CDR3 DNA reads TGCGCCAGCAGCCCCCACCGGGACACCACGACCGGGGAGCTGTTTTTT. This translates into CASSPHRDTTTGELFF.

The chain couples TRBV7-9 to TRBJ1-6, with D uncertain. V dropped 1 base and J dropped 8 bases, with 6 bases sitting between them. This CDR3 region has 13 residues. CDR1 SEHNR and CDR2 FQNEAQ come from the germline V gene (reference sequence). The CDR3 protein is CASSLDGDSPLHF. The DNA of the CDR3 is TGTGCCAGCAGCTTAGACGGGGATTCACCCCTCCACTTT.

This clonotype has more than one count but fewer than ten. The J gene is TRBJ2-3, the V gene TRBV10-1; tentatively, D is TRBD1 (6 bases). V was trimmed by 0 bases and J by 1 base, leaving 11 bases between them. The germline gives CDR1 WNHNN, CDR2 SYGVQD (reference sequence). The CDR3 spans 16 residues. The CDR3 reads CASSESWQGRTDTQYF. In DNA form, the CDR3 reads TGCGCCAGCAGTGAGTCGTGGCAGGGGCGCACAGATACGCAGTATTTT.

This clonotype was detected only a few times. This chain joins TRBV6-2 or TRBV6-3 and TRBJ1-5; D unclear. The CDR3 is 13 amino acids. Trimming pared 6 bases from V and 6 bases from J, leaving 12 bases between. Germline V gene data show CDR1 as MNHEY and CDR2 as SVGEGT. The CDR3 reads CASRPLPSQPQHF. As DNA, the CDR3 is TGTGCCAGCAGACCCCTACCTTCTCAGCCCCAGCATTTT.